Listed below are T cell receptor beta chains from one sample, sequenced in a study of T cell responses to AZD1222 COVID-19 vaccine. Using immunoSEQ multiplex PCR, the repertoire was profiled, and TCRdb retains in-frame clones only, with some absent. The sample lists under 150,000 clones, almost 95% occurring once. Sequencing was performed on peripheral blood, taken 28 days after the second AZD1222 dose. The source of these receptors is an adult who received the AZD1222 COVID-19 vaccine. Each CDR3 is given with its conserved first and last residue.

V gene	J gene	CDR3 protein
TRBV6-1	TRBJ1-5	CASSDSGGNQPQHF
TRBV14	TRBJ1-2	CASSPRGQGSKGYTF
TRBV2	TRBJ1-1	CASLSLQLNTEAFF
TRBV4-1	TRBJ1-5	CASSHFRDRSNQPQHF
TRBV18	TRBJ1-1	CASSPNRDSGAFF
TRBV24-1	TRBJ2-1	CATSDQRTSGVNEQFF
TRBV5-1	TRBJ2-5	CASSLGTGQETQYF
TRBV19	TRBJ1-1	CASSRGLGNTEAFF
TRBV24-1	TRBJ2-4	CATSDLGKNIQYF
TRBV5-1	TRBJ2-5	CASSLGQRSQETQYF
TRBV5-4	TRBJ1-1	CASSFGGNLPTEAFF
TRBV4-1	TRBJ1-3	CASSQALGDVLNSGNTIYF
TRBV4-2	TRBJ2-5	CASSQLDQETQYF
TRBV3-1/TRBV3-2	TRBJ2-5	CASSQQETQYF
TRBV9	TRBJ1-4	CASSGSGGGHGEKLFF
TRBV11-1	TRBJ2-2	CASTQNGELFF
TRBV19	TRBJ1-5	CASSIDLGRGSNQPQHF
TRBV4-1	TRBJ2-2	CASSHDRSWTGELFF
TRBV10-3	TRBJ2-1	CAIRQDSSYNEQFF
TRBV5-1	TRBJ1-5	CASSLGGRDQPQHF
TRBV30	TRBJ2-1	CAWSAGLAVYNEQFF
TRBV5-6	TRBJ1-1	CASSWGRVGLTEAFF
TRBV2	TRBJ1-3	CASSETPSTIYF
TRBV7-2	TRBJ2-3	CASSLATGSYTDTQYF
TRBV7-2	TRBJ2-6	CASSMGHLRANVLTF